The 10 T cell receptor beta chains presented below share a single source sample, sequenced in a study of OX40 agonist ivuxolimab in advanced cancers. TCRdb keeps only in-frame clones here, not all; method: immunoSEQ multiplex PCR. The sample contains around 83,000 clones, less than 85% of which appear only once. The specimen comprised CD4+ or CD8+ T cells sorted from blood, sampled in a trial of the OX40 agonist ivuxolimab. The receptor set was obtained from an adult with an advanced solid tumor such as melanoma, head and neck, liver or kidney cancer.

This clone showed up just a few times. The same CDR3 can be traced to other DNA sequences in this sample. This chain joins TRBV6-5 and TRBJ2-1, with 7 bases lining up with TRBD2. This CDR3 region has 13 residues. CDR1 is MNHEY and CDR2 is SVGAGI in the germline V gene. The ends lost 6 bases at V and 6 bases at J; junction bases unmatched: 5. CDR3 sequence: CASSLGEGNEQFF. The DNA for the CDR3 is TGTGCCAGCAGCCTAGGGGAGGGCAATGAGCAGTTCTTC.

This chain connects TRBV5-1 to TRBJ2-1, with a weak D call TRBD1 (6 bases). The CDR3 covers 14 residues. Germline V gene data show CDR1 as SGHRS and CDR2 as YFSETQ. V dropped 4 bases and J dropped 8 bases, with 16 bases sitting between them. The CDR3 is CASSLLTGWDEQFF. The DNA for the CDR3 is TGCGCCAGCAGCCTACTGACAGGTTGGGATGAGCAGTTCTTC. The full variable domain, its missing parts supplied by reference TRBV5-1 and TRBJ2-1, is KAGVTQTPRYLIKTRGQQVTLSCSPISGHRSVSWYQQTPGQGLQFLFEYFSETQRNKGNFPGRFSGRQFSNSRSEMNVSTLELGDSALYLCASSLLTGWDEQFFGPGTRLTVL.

V is TRBV6-1 and J is TRBJ2-1; the D gene is possibly TRBD2 (6 bases). V was shortened by 1 base and J by 10 bases, with 17 bases between the two germline ends. This CDR3 has 15 amino acids. From germline, CDR1 is MNHNS and CDR2 SASEGT. CDR3 region: CASSEGRGLRQEQFF. CDR3 nucleotide sequence: TGTGCCAGCAGTGAAGGGAGGGGACTGCGACAGGAGCAGTTCTTC.

This chain joins TRBV30 and TRBJ2-3; TRBD2 aligns across 10 bases. CDR3 length: 14 residues. After removal of 3 bases from V and 3 bases from J, the junction contained 3 bases not matched to a gene. Germline CDR1 reads GTSNPN; CDR2 reads SVGIG (reference sequence). The CDR3 DNA is TGTGCCTGGAGGAAGCGGGGGGGGACAGATACGCAGTATTTT. Residues: CAWRKRGGTDTQYF. Full variable domain (outside the CDR3, taken from reference TRBV30 and TRBJ2-3): SQTIHQWPATLVQPVGSPLSLECTVEGTSNPNLYWYRQAAGRGLQLLFYSVGIGQISSEVPQNLSASRPQDRQFILSSKKLLLSDSGFYLCAWRKRGGTDTQYFGPGTRLTVL.

The rearrangement uses TRBV27 and TRBJ2-7; TRBD1 agrees at 11 bases. The length of the CDR3 is 13 residues. V lost 6 bases, J lost 5 bases, and 3 bases stayed unmatched. Germline values: CDR1 MNHEY, CDR2 SMNVEV (reference sequence). The DNA for the CDR3 is TGTGCCAGCAGACGGACAGGGGGCGACGAGCAGTACTTC. This encodes CASRRTGGDEQYF.

This clone was observed a handful of times. This rearrangement joins TRBV10-3 to TRBJ1-5; D remains unclear. Germline V gene data show CDR1 as ENHRY and CDR2 as SYGVKD. V was shortened by 0 bases and J by 5 bases, with 5 bases between the two germline ends. CDR3 size: 13 residues. CDR3 residues: CAISESSDQPQHF. The CDR3 DNA follows: TGTGCCATCAGTGAGTCGAGTGATCAGCCCCAGCATTTT.

The rearrangement uses TRBV7-9 and TRBJ2-1; 11 bases match TRBD2. The CDR3 runs 13 residues. Germline CDR1 SEHNR, CDR2 FQNEAQ (reference sequence). V shed 8 bases and J 6 bases; nucleotides not matched to a gene: 3. This CDR3 is CASAGLAGNEQFF. The CDR3 nucleotides read TGTGCCAGCGCCGGACTAGCGGGCAATGAGCAGTTCTTC.

CDR3 protein: CASSPWDRENEQFF. The CDR3 coding sequence is TGTGCCAGCAGCCCTTGGGACAGAGAGAATGAGCAGTTCTTC. The rearrangement joins TRBV9 to TRBJ2-1; TRBD1 matches at 7 bases. Losses at the gene ends were 4 bases for V and 7 bases for J; bases not matched to a gene: 8. Germline lookup yields CDR1 SGDLS and CDR2 YYNGEE. This CDR3 has 14 amino acids.

This chain uses TRBV10-2 with TRBJ2-3; 12 bases match TRBD2. The CDR3 has 17 residues. Germline lookup yields CDR1 WSHSY and CDR2 SAAADI. Unmatched junction bases numbered 4, after V lost 3 bases and J lost 0 bases. CDR3: CASSDYGTSGSTDTQYF. DNA of the CDR3: TGCGCCAGCAGTGACTACGGGACTAGCGGGAGCACAGATACGCAGTATTTT.

This clone was recorded only once. J is TRBJ2-5 and V is TRBV2, with 8 bases aligning to TRBD1. The V gene's germline CDR1 is SNHLY and CDR2 FYNNEI. Unmatched junction bases numbered 14, after V lost 5 bases and J lost 9 bases. CDR3 length: 15 amino acids. For the CDR3, the DNA is TGTGCCAGCAGTCGGGACAGGCTTCGGTGGGAAGCCCAGTACTTC. It encodes CASSRDRLRWEAQYF.